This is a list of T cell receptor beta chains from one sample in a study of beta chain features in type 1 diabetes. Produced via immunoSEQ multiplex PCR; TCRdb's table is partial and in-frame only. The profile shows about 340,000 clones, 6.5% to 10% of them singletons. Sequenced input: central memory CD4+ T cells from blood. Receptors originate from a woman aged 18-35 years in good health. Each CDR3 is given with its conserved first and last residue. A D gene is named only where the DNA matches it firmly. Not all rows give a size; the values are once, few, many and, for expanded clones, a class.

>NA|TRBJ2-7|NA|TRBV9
CASSVGNSVIGEQYF
TGTGCCAGCAGCGTAGGTAACTCGGTTATCGGCGAGCAGTACTTC
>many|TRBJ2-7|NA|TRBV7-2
CASSLEPRGGYEQYF
TGTGCCAGCAGCTTAGAGCCCAGGGGCGGGTACGAGCAGTACTTC
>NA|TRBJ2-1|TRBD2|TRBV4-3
CASSQGLAGAGEQFF
TGCGCCAGCAGCCAAGGACTAGCGGGAGCGGGTGAGCAGTTCTTC
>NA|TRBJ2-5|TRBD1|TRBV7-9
CASSLGGQLQETQYF
TGTGCCAGCAGCTTAGGGGGACAGTTGCAAGAGACCCAGTACTTC
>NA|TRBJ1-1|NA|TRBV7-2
CASSLNRVYTEAFF
TGTGCCAGCAGCTTGAACAGGGTTTACACTGAAGCTTTCTTT
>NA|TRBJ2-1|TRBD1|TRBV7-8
CASSSQGVQRRSKYNEQFF
TGTGCCAGCAGCTCTCAGGGGGTCCAACGCAGATCGAAATACAATGAGCAGTTCTTC
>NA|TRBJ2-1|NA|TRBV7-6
CASSPTPGPQRGWFF
TGTGCCAGCAGCCCTACCCCAGGGCCACAAAGGGGTTGGTTCTTC
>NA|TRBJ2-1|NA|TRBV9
CASSVGLGGNNEQFF
TGTGCCAGCAGCGTAGGTCTGGGCGGGAACAATGAGCAGTTCTTC
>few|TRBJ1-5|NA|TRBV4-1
CASSQASLGAGNQPQHF
TGCGCCAGCAGCCAAGCGTCGTTAGGGGCTGGGAATCAGCCCCAGCATTTT
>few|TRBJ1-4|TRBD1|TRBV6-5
CASRRNRGVSEKLFF
TGTGCCAGCAGAAGGAACAGGGGGGTGAGCGAAAAACTGTTTTTT
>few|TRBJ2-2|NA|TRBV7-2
CASRNTYTGELFF
TGTGCCAGCAGGAACACGTACACCGGGGAGCTGTTTTTT
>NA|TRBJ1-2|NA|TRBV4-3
CASSQAGANINYGYTF
TGCGCCAGCAGCCAAGCCGGGGCTAACATTAACTATGGCTACACCTTC
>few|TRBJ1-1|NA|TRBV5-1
CASSLMGSNTEAFF
TGCGCCAGCAGCTTGATGGGTAGTAACACTGAAGCTTTCTTT
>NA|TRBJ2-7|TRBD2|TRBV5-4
CASSSRTSGPYEQYF
TGTGCCAGCAGCTCCAGGACTAGCGGACCCTACGAGCAGTACTTC
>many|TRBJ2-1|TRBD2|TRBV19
CASTSSGSRGYNEQFF
TGTGCCAGTACTTCTAGCGGGAGTAGAGGGTACAATGAGCAGTTCTTC
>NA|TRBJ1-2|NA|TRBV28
CASTPTGLRGYTF
TGTGCCAGCACCCCTACAGGGCTCAGAGGCTACACCTTC
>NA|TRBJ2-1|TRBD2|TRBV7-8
CASSLGGLAASSYNEQFF
TGTGCCAGCAGCTTAGGAGGACTAGCGGCCAGCTCCTACAATGAGCAGTTCTTC
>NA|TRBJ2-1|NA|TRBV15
CATSREYSFGGYEQFF
TGTGCCACCAGCAGAGAATACTCGTTCGGAGGGTATGAGCAGTTCTTC
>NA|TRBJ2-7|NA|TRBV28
CASSSQLEQYF
TGTGCCAGCAGTTCTCAACTCGAGCAGTACTTC
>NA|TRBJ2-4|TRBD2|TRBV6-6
CASSYSGSRENIQYF
TGTGCCAGCAGTTATAGCGGGAGTAGGGAAAACATTCAGTACTTC
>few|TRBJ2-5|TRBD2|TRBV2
CASSEGGRRQETQYF
TGTGCCAGCAGTGAAGGCGGGAGAAGGCAAGAGACCCAGTACTTC
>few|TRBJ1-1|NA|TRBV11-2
CASSTGPSGAEAFF
TGTGCCAGCAGCACAGGACCATCTGGCGCTGAAGCTTTCTTT
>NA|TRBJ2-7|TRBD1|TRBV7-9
CASNPQGVNEQYF
TGTGCCAGTAACCCGCAGGGGGTGAACGAGCAGTACTTC
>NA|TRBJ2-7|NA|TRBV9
CASSVGSRSTAYEQYF
TGTGCCAGCAGCGTAGGGTCGAGATCCACCGCATACGAGCAGTACTTC
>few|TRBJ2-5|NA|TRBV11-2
CASSARGSQAETQYF
TGTGCCAGCAGCGCCCGGGGGAGTCAGGCAGAGACCCAGTACTTC
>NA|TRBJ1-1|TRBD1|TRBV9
CASSVGRGRNTEAFF
TGTGCCAGCAGCGTAGGCAGGGGGCGAAACACTGAAGCTTTCTTT
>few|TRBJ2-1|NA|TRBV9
CASSVAGLSSYNEQFF
TGTGCCAGCAGCGTAGCTGGGCTCTCCTCCTACAATGAGCAGTTCTTC
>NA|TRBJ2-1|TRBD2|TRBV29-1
CSVLGLAGGHTRNEQFF
TGCAGCGTTCTTGGACTAGCGGGAGGACATACGCGAAATGAGCAGTTCTTC
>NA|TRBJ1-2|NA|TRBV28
CASSLEGYGYTF
TGTGCCAGCAGCCTGGAAGGGTATGGCTACACCTTC
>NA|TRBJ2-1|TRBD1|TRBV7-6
CASSLRGPTYNEQFF
TGTGCCAGCAGCTTAAGGGGGCCGACCTACAATGAGCAGTTCTTC
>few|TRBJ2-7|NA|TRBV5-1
CASSLVAGNTYEQYF
TGCGCCAGCAGCTTGGTGGCAGGAAACACCTACGAGCAGTACTTC
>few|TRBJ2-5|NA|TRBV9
CASRQETQYF
TGTGCCAGCAGGCAGGAGACCCAGTACTTC
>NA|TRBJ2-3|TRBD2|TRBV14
CASSRTSGAPETDTQYF
TGTGCCAGCAGCCGGACTAGCGGCGCACCGGAGACAGATACGCAGTATTTT
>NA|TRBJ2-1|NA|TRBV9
CASSVEPVSSSYNEQFF
TGTGCCAGCAGCGTAGAACCAGTCTCGAGCTCCTACAATGAGCAGTTCTTC
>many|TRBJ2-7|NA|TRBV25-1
CASSAQAGVPYEQYF
TGTGCCAGCAGTGCGCAAGCAGGGGTGCCCTACGAGCAGTACTTC
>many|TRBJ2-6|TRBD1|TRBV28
CASSAGGSGANVLTF
TGTGCCAGCAGTGCAGGGGGTTCTGGGGCCAACGTCCTGACTTTC
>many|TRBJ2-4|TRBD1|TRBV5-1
CASSFSGTENIQYF
TGCGCCAGCAGCTTCTCGGGGACAGAAAACATTCAGTACTTC
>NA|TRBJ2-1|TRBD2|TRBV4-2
CASSQETSGSADEQFF
TGTGCCAGCAGCCAAGAGACTAGCGGGAGTGCGGATGAGCAGTTCTTC
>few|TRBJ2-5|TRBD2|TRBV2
CASSIRDGSGGTQYF
TGTGCCAGCAGTATACGGGACGGCAGCGGGGGGACCCAGTACTTC
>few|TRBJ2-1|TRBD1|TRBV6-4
CASSAGTGVRNEQFF
TGTGCCAGCAGTGCTGGGACAGGGGTCAGGAATGAGCAGTTCTTC
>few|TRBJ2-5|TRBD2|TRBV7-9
CASSLAISGRSQTQYF
TGTGCCAGCAGCTTAGCAATTTCCGGGAGGAGCCAGACCCAGTACTTC
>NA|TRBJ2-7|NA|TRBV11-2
CASSLDGPAYEQYF
TGTGCCAGCAGCTTAGATGGTCCAGCCTACGAGCAGTACTTC
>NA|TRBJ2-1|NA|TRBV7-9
CASSTTGARNEQFF
TGTGCCAGCAGCACCACCGGGGCGCGGAATGAGCAGTTCTTC
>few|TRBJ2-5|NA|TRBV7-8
CASSLVAWLASQETQYF
TGTGCCAGCAGCTTAGTGGCGTGGCTAGCGTCCCAAGAGACCCAGTACTTC
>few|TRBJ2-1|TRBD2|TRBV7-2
CASSQTLAGVEQFF
TGTGCCAGCAGCCAAACATTAGCGGGAGTAGAGCAGTTCTTC